Reported below is one TCR beta chain. TCRdb reprocessed the 5' RACE reads via MiXCR and lists one record per CDR3 protein. The sample contains about 490,000 distinct CDR3 sequences, over 12% of which appear only once. The data are from a study of identical twins. Trimming took 10 bases from V and 4 from J, leaving 26 bases between them. In germline, CDR1 is SGHNT, CDR2 YYREEE (reference sequence). The CDR3 sequence is 16 residues long. Another study also made use of these data, one on yellow fever vaccine responses in identical twins.

The chain combines TRBV5-4 with TRBJ1-2; TRBD1 might be the D (5 bases). Sequenced material: CD4+ T cells sorted from blood. The TCR originated in a woman aged 18-35 years in good health. As DNA, the CDR3 is TGTGCCTCCCTCATAGATCCCAGGGCGTCCCTCTATGGCTACACCTTC. This gives the protein CASLIDPRASLYGYTF.